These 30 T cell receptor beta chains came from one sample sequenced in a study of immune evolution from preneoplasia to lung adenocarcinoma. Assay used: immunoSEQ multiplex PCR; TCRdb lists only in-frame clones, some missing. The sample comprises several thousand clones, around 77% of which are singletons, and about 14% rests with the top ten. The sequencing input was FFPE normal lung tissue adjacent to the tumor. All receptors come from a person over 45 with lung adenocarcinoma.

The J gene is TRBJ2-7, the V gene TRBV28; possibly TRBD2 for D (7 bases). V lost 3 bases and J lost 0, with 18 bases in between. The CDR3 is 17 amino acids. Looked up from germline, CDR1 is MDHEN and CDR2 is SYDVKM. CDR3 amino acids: CASSFFSAGARSYEQYF. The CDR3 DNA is TGTGCCAGCAGTTTTTTTTCCGCGGGGGCGCGCTCCTACGAGCAGTACTTC. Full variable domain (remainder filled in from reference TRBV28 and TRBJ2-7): DVKVTQSSRYLVKRTGEKVFLECVQDMDHENMFWYRQDPGLGLRLIYFSYDVKMKEKGDIPEGYSVSREKKERFSLILESASTNQTSMYLCASSFFSAGARSYEQYFGPGTRLTVT.

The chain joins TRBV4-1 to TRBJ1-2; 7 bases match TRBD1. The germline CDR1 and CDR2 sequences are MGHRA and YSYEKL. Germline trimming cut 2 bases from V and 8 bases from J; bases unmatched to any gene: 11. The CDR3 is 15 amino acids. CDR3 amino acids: CASSQHYRGTHGYTF. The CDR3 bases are TGCGCCAGCAGCCAACACTACAGGGGAACTCACGGCTACACCTTC.

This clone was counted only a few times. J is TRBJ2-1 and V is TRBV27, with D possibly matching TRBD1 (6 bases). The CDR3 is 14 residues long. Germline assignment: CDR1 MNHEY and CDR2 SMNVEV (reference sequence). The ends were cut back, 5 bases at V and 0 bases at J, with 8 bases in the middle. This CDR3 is CASSTGSSYNEQFF. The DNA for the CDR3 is TGTGCCAGCAGTACAGGGAGCTCCTACAATGAGCAGTTCTTC.

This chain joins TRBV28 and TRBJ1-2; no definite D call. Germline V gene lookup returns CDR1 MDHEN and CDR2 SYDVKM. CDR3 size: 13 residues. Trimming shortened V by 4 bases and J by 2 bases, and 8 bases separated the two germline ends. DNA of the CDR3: TGTGCCAGCAGTTCGGCGGGAAACTATGGCTACACCTTC. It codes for CASSSAGNYGYTF.

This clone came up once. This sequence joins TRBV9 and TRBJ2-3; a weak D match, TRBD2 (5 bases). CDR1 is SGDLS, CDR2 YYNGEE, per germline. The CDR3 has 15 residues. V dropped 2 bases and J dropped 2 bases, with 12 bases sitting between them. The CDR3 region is CASSVAGDITDTQYF. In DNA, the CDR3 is TGTGCCAGCAGCGTGGCGGGCGATATCACAGATACGCAGTATTTT.

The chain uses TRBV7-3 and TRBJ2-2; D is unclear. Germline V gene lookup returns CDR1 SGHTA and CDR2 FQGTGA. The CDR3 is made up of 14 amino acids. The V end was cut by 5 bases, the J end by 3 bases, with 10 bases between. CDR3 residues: CASSPGPHTGELFF. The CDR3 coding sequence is TGTGCCAGCAGCCCCGGACCGCACACCGGGGAGCTGTTTTTT. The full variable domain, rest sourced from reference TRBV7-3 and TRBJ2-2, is GAGVSQTPSNKVTEKGKYVELRCDPISGHTALYWYRQSLGQGPEFLIYFQGTGAADDSGLPNDRFFAVRPEGSVSTLKIQRTERGDSAVYLCASSPGPHTGELFFGEGSRLTVL.

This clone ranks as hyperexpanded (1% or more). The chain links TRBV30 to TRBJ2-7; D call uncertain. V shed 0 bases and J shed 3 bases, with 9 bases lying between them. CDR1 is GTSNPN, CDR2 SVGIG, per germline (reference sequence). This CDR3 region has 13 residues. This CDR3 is CAWSVSNSYEQYF. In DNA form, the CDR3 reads TGTGCCTGGAGTGTATCCAATAGCTACGAGCAGTACTTC. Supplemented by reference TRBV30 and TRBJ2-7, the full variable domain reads SQTIHQWPATLVQPVGSPLSLECTVEGTSNPNLYWYRQAAGRGLQLLFYSVGIGQISSEVPQNLSASRPQDRQFILSSKKLLLSDSGFYLCAWSVSNSYEQYFGPGTRLTVT.

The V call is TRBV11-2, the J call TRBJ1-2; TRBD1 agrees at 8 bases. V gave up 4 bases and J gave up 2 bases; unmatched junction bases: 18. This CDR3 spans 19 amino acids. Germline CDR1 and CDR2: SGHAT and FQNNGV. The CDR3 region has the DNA TGTGCCAGCAGCTATCTGTTTTTCCAGGGGGCGCCGGGGAACTATGGCTACACCTTC. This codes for CASSYLFFQGAPGNYGYTF. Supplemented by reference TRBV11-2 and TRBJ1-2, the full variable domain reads EAGVAQSPRYKIIEKRQSVAFWCNPISGHATLYWYQQILGQGPKLLIQFQNNGVVDDSQLPKDRFSAERLKGVDSTLKIQPAKLEDSAVYLCASSYLFFQGAPGNYGYTFGSGTRLTVV.

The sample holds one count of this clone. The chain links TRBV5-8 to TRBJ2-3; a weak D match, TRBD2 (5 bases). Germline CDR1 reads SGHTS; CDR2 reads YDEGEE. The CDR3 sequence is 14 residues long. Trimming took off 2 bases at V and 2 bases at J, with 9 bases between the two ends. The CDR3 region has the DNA TGTGCCAGCAGCTTAGGGAGATACACAGATACGCAGTATTTT. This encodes CASSLGRYTDTQYF.

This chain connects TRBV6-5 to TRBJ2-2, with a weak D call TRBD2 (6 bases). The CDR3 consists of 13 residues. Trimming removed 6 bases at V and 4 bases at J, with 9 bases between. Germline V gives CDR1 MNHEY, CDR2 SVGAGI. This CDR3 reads CASRREFTGELFF. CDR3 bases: TGTGCCAGCAGACGGGAGTTCACCGGGGAGCTGTTTTTT.

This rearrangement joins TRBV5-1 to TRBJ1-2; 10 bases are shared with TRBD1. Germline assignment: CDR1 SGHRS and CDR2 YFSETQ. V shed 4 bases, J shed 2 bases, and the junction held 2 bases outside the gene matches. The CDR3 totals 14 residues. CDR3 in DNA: TGCGCCAGCAGCCCGGGACAGGGGAACTATGGCTACACCTTC. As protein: CASSPGQGNYGYTF.

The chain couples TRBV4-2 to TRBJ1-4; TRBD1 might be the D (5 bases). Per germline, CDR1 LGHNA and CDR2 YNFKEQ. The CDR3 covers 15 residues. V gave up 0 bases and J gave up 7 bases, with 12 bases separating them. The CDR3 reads CASSQDRGIGEKLFF. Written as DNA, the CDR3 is TGTGCCAGCAGCCAAGATCGGGGGATTGGTGAAAAACTGTTTTTT.

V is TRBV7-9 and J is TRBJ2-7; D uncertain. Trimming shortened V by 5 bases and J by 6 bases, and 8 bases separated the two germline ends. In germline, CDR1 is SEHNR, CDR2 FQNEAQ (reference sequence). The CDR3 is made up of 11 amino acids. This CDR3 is CASSISLEQYF. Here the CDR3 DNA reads TGTGCCAGCAGCATCTCCCTCGAGCAGTACTTC. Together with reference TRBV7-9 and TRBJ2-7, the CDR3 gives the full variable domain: DTGVSQNPRHKITKRGQNVTFRCDPISEHNRLYWYRQTLGQGPEFLTYFQNEAQLEKSRLLSDRFSAERPKGSFSTLEIQRTEQGDSAMYLCASSISLEQYFGPGTRLTVT.

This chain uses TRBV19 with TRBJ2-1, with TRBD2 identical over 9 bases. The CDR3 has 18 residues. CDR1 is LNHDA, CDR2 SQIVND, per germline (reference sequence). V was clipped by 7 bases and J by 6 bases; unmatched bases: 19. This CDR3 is CASTERRGLAGGPNEQFF. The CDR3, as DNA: TGTGCCAGTACCGAGAGGAGGGGACTAGCCGGGGGGCCCAATGAGCAGTTCTTC.

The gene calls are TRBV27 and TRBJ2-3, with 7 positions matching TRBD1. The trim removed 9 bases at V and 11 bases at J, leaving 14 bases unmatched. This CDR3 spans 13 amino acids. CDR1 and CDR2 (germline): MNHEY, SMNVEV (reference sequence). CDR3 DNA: TGTGCCAGTGAATTGGACAGGATCCTCGGGCAGTATTTT. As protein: CASELDRILGQYF.

Written as DNA, the CDR3 is TGTGCCAGCAGCTTGGGACACCAAGGCTCCTACGAGCAGTACTTC. Translation: CASSLGHQGSYEQYF. The V and J genes are TRBV5-8 and TRBJ2-7; D gene ambiguous. Germline CDR1 and CDR2: SGHTS and YDEGEE. This CDR3 spans 15 amino acids. V was cut by 0 bases and J by 0 bases, with 10 bases left in between.

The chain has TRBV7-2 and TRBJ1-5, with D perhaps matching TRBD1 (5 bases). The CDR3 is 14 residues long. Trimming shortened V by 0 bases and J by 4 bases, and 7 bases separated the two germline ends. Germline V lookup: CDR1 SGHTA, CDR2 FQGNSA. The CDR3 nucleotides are TGTGCCAGCAGCTTAGCTCGGGGGAATCAGCCCCAGCATTTT. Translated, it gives CASSLARGNQPQHF.

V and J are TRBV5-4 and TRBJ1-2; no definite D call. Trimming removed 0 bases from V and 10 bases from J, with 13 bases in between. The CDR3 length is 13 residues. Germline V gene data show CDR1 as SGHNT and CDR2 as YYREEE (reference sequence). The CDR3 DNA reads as TGTGCCAGCAGCTTGGGTAGGGAGATATCCTACACCTTC. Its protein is CASSLGREISYTF.

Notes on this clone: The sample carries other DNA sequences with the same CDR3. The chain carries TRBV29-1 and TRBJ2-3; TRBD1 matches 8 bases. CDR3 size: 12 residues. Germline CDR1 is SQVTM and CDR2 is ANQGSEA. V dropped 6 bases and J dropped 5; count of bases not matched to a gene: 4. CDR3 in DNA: TGCAGCGTCGGACAGGGAGGAGATACGCAGTATTTT. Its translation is CSVGQGGDTQYF.

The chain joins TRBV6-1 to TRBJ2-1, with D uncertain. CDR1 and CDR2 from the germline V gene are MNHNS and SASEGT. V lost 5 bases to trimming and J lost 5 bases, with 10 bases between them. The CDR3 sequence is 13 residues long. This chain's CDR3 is CASSPESHNEQFF. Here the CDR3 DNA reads TGTGCCAGCAGTCCGGAGTCCCACAATGAGCAGTTCTTC.

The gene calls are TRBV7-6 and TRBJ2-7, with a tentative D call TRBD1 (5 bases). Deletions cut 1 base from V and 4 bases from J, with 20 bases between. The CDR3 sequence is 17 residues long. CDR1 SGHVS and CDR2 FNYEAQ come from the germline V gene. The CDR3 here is CASSLVEARENPYEQYF. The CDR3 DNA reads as TGTGCCAGCAGCTTAGTAGAGGCCAGGGAAAATCCATACGAGCAGTACTTC.

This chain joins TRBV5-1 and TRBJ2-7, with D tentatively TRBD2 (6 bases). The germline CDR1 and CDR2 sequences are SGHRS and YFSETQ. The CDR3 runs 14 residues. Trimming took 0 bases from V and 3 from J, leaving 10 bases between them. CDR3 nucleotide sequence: TGCGCCAGCAGCTTGGCTAGCGAGTACTACGAGCAGTACTTC. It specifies CASSLASEYYEQYF. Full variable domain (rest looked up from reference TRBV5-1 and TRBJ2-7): KAGVTQTPRYLIKTRGQQVTLSCSPISGHRSVSWYQQTPGQGLQFLFEYFSETQRNKGNFPGRFSGRQFSNSRSEMNVSTLELGDSALYLCASSLASEYYEQYFGPGTRLTVT.

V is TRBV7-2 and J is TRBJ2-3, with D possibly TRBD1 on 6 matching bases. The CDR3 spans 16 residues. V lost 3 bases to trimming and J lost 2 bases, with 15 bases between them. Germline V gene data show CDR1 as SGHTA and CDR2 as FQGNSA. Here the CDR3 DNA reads TGTGCCAGCAGCTTGAGACGACAGGCACCCACAGATACGCAGTATTTT. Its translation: CASSLRRQAPTDTQYF.

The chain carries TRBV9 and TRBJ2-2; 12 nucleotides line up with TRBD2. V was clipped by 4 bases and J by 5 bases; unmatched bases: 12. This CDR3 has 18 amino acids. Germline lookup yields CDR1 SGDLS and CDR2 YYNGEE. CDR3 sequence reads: CASSPSGLAGGSTGELFF. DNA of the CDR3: TGTGCCAGCAGCCCGTCGGGGCTAGCGGGAGGGAGTACCGGGGAGCTGTTTTTT.

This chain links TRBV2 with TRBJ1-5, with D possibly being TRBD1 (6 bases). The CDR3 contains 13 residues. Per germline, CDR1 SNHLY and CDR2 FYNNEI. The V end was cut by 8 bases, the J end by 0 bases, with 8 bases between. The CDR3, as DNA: TGTGCCAGCCACAGGGATAGCAATCAGCCCCAGCATTTT. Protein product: CASHRDSNQPQHF.

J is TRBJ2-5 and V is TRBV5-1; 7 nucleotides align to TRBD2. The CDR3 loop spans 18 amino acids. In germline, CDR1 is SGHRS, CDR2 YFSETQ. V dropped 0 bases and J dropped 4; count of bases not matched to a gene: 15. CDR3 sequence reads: CASSLAMLASGQGETQYF. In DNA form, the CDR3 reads TGCGCCAGCAGCTTGGCCATGTTGGCTAGCGGACAAGGAGAGACCCAGTACTTC.

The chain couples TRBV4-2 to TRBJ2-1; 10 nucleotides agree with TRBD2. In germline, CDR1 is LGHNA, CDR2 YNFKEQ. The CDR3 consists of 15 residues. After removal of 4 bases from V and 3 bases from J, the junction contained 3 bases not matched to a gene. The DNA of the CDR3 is TGTGCCAGCAGCCCCGGACTAGCGGACTACAATGAGCAGTTCTTC. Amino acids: CASSPGLADYNEQFF.

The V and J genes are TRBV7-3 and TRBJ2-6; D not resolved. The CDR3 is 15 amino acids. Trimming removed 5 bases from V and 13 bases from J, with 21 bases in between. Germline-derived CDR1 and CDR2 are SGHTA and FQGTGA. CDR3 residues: CASSPKSSGRQVLTF. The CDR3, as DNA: TGTGCCAGCAGCCCTAAATCCTCCGGGCGGCAGGTCCTGACTTTC.

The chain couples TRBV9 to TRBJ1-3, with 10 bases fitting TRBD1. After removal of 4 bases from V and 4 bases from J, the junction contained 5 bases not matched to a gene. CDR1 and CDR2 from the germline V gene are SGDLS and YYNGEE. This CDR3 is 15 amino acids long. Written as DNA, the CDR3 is TGTGCCAGCAGCAAGGGGACAGGGGTCGGAAACACCATATATTTT. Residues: CASSKGTGVGNTIYF.

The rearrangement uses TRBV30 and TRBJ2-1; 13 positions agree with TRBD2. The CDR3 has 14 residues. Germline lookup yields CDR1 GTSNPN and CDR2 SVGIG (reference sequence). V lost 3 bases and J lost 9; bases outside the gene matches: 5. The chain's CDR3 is CAWRRTSGRAEQFF. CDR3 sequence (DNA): TGTGCCTGGAGGCGGACTAGCGGGAGAGCTGAGCAGTTCTTC.